The 6 T cell receptor beta chains below all came from one sample that was sequenced in a study of memory CD4+ T cells and cytomegalovirus serostatus. Measured with immunoSEQ multiplex PCR; TCRdb has only the in-frame clones, and not every one. The table has some 39,000 clones, about 76% seen once. Single viable CD3+CD4+CD8-CD45RO+ cells were sorted as the memory CD4+ T cells. The sequencing input was memory CD4+ T cells from blood. The receptor source for this set is an adult in good health and CMV-seronegative.

The V and J genes are TRBV4-1 and TRBJ1-4, with D uncertain. Trimming removed 1 base at V and 1 base at J, with 16 bases between. Germline loops: CDR1 MGHRA, CDR2 YSYEKL. The CDR3 has 18 amino acids. CDR3 sequence reads: CASSQVSSALITNEKLFF. CDR3 coding DNA: TGCGCCAGCAGCCAAGTGTCAAGCGCGCTGATAACTAATGAAAAACTGTTTTTT.

The chain has TRBV19 and TRBJ1-5; weak D call: TRBD1 (5 bases). CDR1 LNHDA and CDR2 SQIVND come from the germline V gene (reference sequence). The CDR3 contains 14 residues. Trimming took off 5 bases at V and 3 bases at J, with 11 bases between the two ends. CDR3 protein: CASSLRQSNQPQHF. The CDR3 DNA reads as TGTGCCAGTAGTCTAAGACAGTCCAATCAGCCCCAGCATTTT. The whole variable domain, remainder taken from reference TRBV19 and TRBJ1-5, is DGGITQSPKYLFRKEGQNVTLSCEQNLNHDAMYWYRQDPGQGLRLIYYSQIVNDFQKGDIAEGYSVSREKKESFPLTVTSAQKNPTAFYLCASSLRQSNQPQHFGDGTRLSIL.

This clone was detected only once. This sequence joins TRBV19 and TRBJ2-7; possibly TRBD2 for D (6 bases). The germline V and J ends were trimmed by 6 bases and 1 base, with 19 bases remaining between them. Germline CDR1 LNHDA, CDR2 SQIVND (reference sequence). This CDR3 is built from 16 residues. CDR3 nucleotides: TGTGCCAGTAGGCACGGGCCGGGAGCGGATTCCTACGAGCAGTACTTC. It specifies CASRHGPGADSYEQYF.

This clone was observed a single time. The chain joins TRBV19 to TRBJ1-2; 7 bases are shared with TRBD1. V lost 5 bases to trimming and J lost 0 bases; unmatched junction nucleotides: 6. The CDR3 spans 15 residues. Germline V gene lookup returns CDR1 LNHDA and CDR2 SQIVND (reference sequence). In DNA form, the CDR3 reads TGTGCCAGTAGTTTCGGGACAGCTGCTAACTATGGCTACACCTTC. It is translated as CASSFGTAANYGYTF.

Here the CDR3 reads CASSDRVEGYTF. CDR3 coding DNA: TGTGCCAGCAGCGACAGGGTCGAAGGCTACACCTTC. V and J are TRBV2 and TRBJ1-2; 7 nucleotides agree with TRBD1. J lost 8 bases, V lost 6 bases, and 6 bases had no gene match. This CDR3 contains 12 residues. Germline loops: CDR1 SNHLY, CDR2 FYNNEI.

V usage is TRBV2 and J usage is TRBJ1-1; TRBD1 agrees at 8 bases. This CDR3 region has 16 residues. V was clipped by 10 bases and J by 7 bases; unmatched bases: 20. CDR1 and CDR2 (germline): SNHLY, FYNNEI. The CDR3 protein is CATVAGGSNALREAFF. The CDR3 DNA reads TGTGCCACCGTTGCAGGGGGCTCCAATGCTTTGCGTGAAGCTTTCTTT.